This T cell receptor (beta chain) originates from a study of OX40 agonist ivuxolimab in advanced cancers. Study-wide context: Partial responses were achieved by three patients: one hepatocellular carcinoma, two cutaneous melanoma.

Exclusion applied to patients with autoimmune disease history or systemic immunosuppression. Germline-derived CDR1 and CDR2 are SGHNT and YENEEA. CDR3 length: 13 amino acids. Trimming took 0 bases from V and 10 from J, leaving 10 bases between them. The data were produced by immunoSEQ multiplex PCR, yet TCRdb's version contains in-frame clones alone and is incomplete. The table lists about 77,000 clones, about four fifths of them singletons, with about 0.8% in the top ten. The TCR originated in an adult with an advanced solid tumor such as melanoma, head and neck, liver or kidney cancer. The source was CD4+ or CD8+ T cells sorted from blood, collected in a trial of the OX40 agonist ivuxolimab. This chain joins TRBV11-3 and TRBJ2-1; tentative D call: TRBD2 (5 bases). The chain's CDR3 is CASSLELDREQFF. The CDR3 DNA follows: TGTGCCAGCAGCTTAGAACTAGATCGAGAGCAGTTCTTC. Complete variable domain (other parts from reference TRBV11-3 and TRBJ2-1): EAGVVQSPRYKIIEKKQPVAFWCNPISGHNTLYWYLQNLGQGPELLIRYENEEAVDDSQLPKDRFSAERLKGVDSTLKIQPAELGDSAVYLCASSLELDREQFFGPGTRLTVL.